The 13 T cell receptor beta chains listed next were all sequenced from one sample in a study of shared T cell receptors in the human thymus. Profiled with immunoSEQ multiplex PCR; TCRdb holds only in-frame clones, not every one. The table lists hundreds of thousands of clones, approximately 95% of them singletons. Material: thymocytes. Every receptor here comes from a human donor.

The CDR3 coding sequence is TGTGCCAGCAGCCCAAAGGGTCACTCGGGATCTGGCTCCTACGAGCAGTACTTC. Protein: CASSPKGHSGSGSYEQYF. The chain joins TRBV7-2 to TRBJ2-7; weak D call: TRBD2 (5 bases). Trimming removed 5 bases at V and 0 bases at J, with 23 bases between. Germline V gene data show CDR1 as SGHTA and CDR2 as FQGNSA. The CDR3 is 18 amino acids. Full variable domain (outside the CDR3, taken from reference TRBV7-2 and TRBJ2-7): GAGVSQSPSNKVTEKGKDVELRCDPISGHTALYWYRQSLGQGLEFLIYFQGNSAPDKSGLPSDRFSAERTGGSVSTLTIQRTQQEDSAVYLCASSPKGHSGSGSYEQYFGPGTRLTVT.

The CDR3 DNA reads TGTGCCAGCGGCGACGGGAACACTGAAGCTTTCTTT. Its translation is CASGDGNTEAFF. This chain joins TRBV2 and TRBJ1-1, with D unclear. The CDR3 is made up of 12 amino acids. The germline V gene encodes CDR1 SNHLY and CDR2 FYNNEI. V dropped 8 bases and J dropped 1 base, with 8 bases sitting between them.

This clone was seen just once. The chain recombines TRBV27 with TRBJ1-1; 9 positions match TRBD1. There are 15 residues in the CDR3. V was pared by 5 bases and J by 1 base, with 5 bases of the junction left unmatched. From germline, CDR1 is MNHEY and CDR2 SMNVEV (reference sequence). The CDR3 sequence: CASSRGTGSNTEAFF. The CDR3 DNA sequence: TGTGCCAGCAGTAGGGGGACAGGGTCGAACACTGAAGCTTTCTTT.

The chain recombines TRBV4-1 with TRBJ2-1; 12 bases align to TRBD2. CDR3 length: 15 amino acids. Germline V gene sequence: CDR1 MGHRA, CDR2 YSYEKL. With V trimmed by 5 bases and J by 8 bases, 7 bases remained unmatched. CDR3 coding DNA: TGCGCCAGCAGCGAGACTAGCGGGAGTAAGTATGAGCAGTTCTTC. This translates into CASSETSGSKYEQFF.

This chain connects TRBV4-1 to TRBJ2-4; 7 positions agree with TRBD2. Trimming cost V 3 bases and J 3 bases; bases outside gene matches: 8. CDR1 MGHRA and CDR2 YSYEKL come from the germline V gene. This CDR3 spans 16 amino acids. The CDR3 nucleotides read TGCGCCAGCAGCCATCGGTTAGCGGGCAGCAAAAACATTCAGTACTTC. Residues: CASSHRLAGSKNIQYF.

This rearrangement joins TRBV7-3 to TRBJ2-1; 7 nucleotides agree with TRBD2. The CDR3 is 16 residues long. Germline assignment: CDR1 SGHTA and CDR2 FQGTGA. Trimming removed 0 bases from V and 3 bases from J; junction bases left unmatched: 5. The CDR3 DNA reads as TGTGCCAGCAGCTTAACTCCCAGGGACTACTACAATGAGCAGTTCTTC. This translates into CASSLTPRDYYNEQFF.

V usage is TRBV6-5 and J usage is TRBJ1-5; tentatively, D is TRBD1 (6 bases). The ends were cut back, 4 bases at V and 6 bases at J, with 13 bases in the middle. The CDR3 is 14 residues long. Germline V gene lookup returns CDR1 MNHEY and CDR2 SVGAGI. The CDR3 bases are TGTGCCAGCAGTTCGCGAACAGGGTGTCAGCCCCAGCATTTT. Protein: CASSSRTGCQPQHF.

The chain joins TRBV13 to TRBJ2-4; TRBD2 might be the D (5 bases). CDR3 length equals 16 residues. The V and J ends lost 2 bases and 3 bases respectively, with 14 bases between them. Per germline, CDR1 PRHDT and CDR2 FYEKMQ (reference sequence). CDR3 in DNA: TGTGCCAGCAGCTTAAGGCCACGGACTGACAAAAACATTCAGTACTTC. Protein sequence: CASSLRPRTDKNIQYF.

V and J are TRBV9 and TRBJ2-6, with TRBD1 matching 10 bases. The CDR3 totals 18 residues. V lost 0 bases to trimming and J lost 0 bases; unmatched junction nucleotides: 3. Germline V CDR1 and CDR2: SGDLS, YYNGEE. CDR3 residues: CASSVVRTGGSGANVLTF. In DNA, the CDR3 is TGTGCCAGCAGCGTAGTCCGGACAGGGGGCTCTGGGGCCAACGTCCTGACTTTC. Drawing the rest from reference TRBV9 and TRBJ2-6, the complete variable domain is DSGVTQTPKHLITATGQRVTLRCSPRSGDLSVYWYQQSLDQGLQFLIQYYNGEERAKGNILERFSAQQFPDLHSELNLSSLELGDSALYFCASSVVRTGGSGANVLTFGAGSRLTVL.

The genes are TRBV28 and TRBJ1-2, with TRBD1 identical over 9 bases. Germline V gene sequence: CDR1 MDHEN, CDR2 SYDVKM. The length of the CDR3 is 16 residues. After removal of 4 bases from V and 0 bases from J, the junction contained 6 bases not matched to a gene. This chain's CDR3 is CASSSGTGSTNYGYTF. For the CDR3, the DNA is TGTGCCAGCAGTTCCGGGACAGGGTCGACTAACTATGGCTACACCTTC.

The chain links TRBV5-5 to TRBJ2-3; 7 bases agree with TRBD1. CDR1 and CDR2 (germline): SGHKS, YYEKEE (reference sequence). The V and J ends lost 2 bases and 4 bases, in that order; junction bases with no gene match: 4. This CDR3 has 14 residues. The CDR3 bases are TGTGCCAGCAGCTTCGGGACAGCCGCAGATACGCAGTATTTT. It yields the protein CASSFGTAADTQYF.

This chain joins TRBV20-1 and TRBJ1-5; D is undetermined. Trimming cost V 4 bases and J 5 bases, with 6 bases left between them. The CDR3 is 11 amino acids. Germline assignment: CDR1 DFQATT and CDR2 SNEGSKA (reference sequence). Here the CDR3 DNA reads TGCAGTGCTACCTCGGATCAGCCCCAGCATTTT. Encoded protein: CSATSDQPQHF.

The rearrangement uses TRBV7-8 and TRBJ1-1; 7 bases are shared with TRBD1. This CDR3 comprises 14 residues. Germline V gene sequence: CDR1 SGHVS, CDR2 FQNEAQ. The trim removed 6 bases at V and 6 bases at J, leaving 10 bases unmatched. As DNA, the CDR3 is TGTGCCAGCAGAAACACAGGGGCTCGGGCTGAAGCTTTCTTT. Encoded protein: CASRNTGARAEAFF.